This TCR beta chain was found in a study of blood T cell repertoires in COVID-19. Study in general: Recovery among Cohort 3 donors was established by two negative PCRs, clearance, or symptom resolution. PBMCs, B-cell-depleted T cells, or T cells were the source of the cDNA or gDNA that made up the material.

The CDR3 is 16 residues long. Trimming removed 3 bases from V and 8 bases from J; junction bases left unmatched: 11. Per germline, CDR1 KGHSH and CDR2 LQKENI. How the authors handled the data: Amplifying reference gene primers gave estimates of nucleated cell counts. The table came from immunoSEQ multiplex PCR; TCRdb's copy has only in-frame clones and leaves some out. The D gene and trimming were derived from the DNA, and the V and J assignments and clone size from that table. The top ten hold 2% to 2.5% of the sample, which has fewer than 350,000 clones, about 88% seen once. Enrolled through a virtual design, the participants were between roughly 18 and 89 years of age and came from 24 US areas.

The sequencing input was PBMCs or T cells enriched from blood (not recorded which). V is TRBV18 and J is TRBJ1-2, with 11 bases aligning to TRBD1. The clonotype was recovered from a woman aged 55-69 years in a cohort exposed to, infected with or recovered from COVID-19 (not recorded which). CDR3 sequence reads: CASSPETGTGGSGYTF. The CDR3 region has the DNA TGTGCCAGCTCACCGGAGACCGGGACAGGGGGATCCGGCTACACCTTC.